The T cell receptor (beta chain) under discussion was sequenced for a study of T cells in Graves' hyperthyroidism and ophthalmopathy. Broader study findings: Expanded thyroid clonotypes (above 0.001) were mostly also found in blood. Model output signaled ophthalmopathy a median approximately 6 months ahead of onset.

The V end was cut by 10 bases, the J end by 5 bases, with 15 bases between. This CDR3 region has 12 residues. CDR1 is MNHEY, CDR2 SVGEGT, per germline. Criteria for exclusion of patients were uncontrolled infection, other autoimmune disease, pregnancy or lactation. Fresh peripheral blood, around 9.2 ml of it, supplied the PBMCs. The sample holds a few counts of this clonotype. Its antigen is undetermined. Amplified regions were TCR beta CDR3 sequences from RNA transcripts. A set of HTBI primers served as the primers for a first-round RT-PCR of the TCR CDR3. One entry per CDR3 protein results from TCRdb running MiXCR on the multiplex PCR reads. The sample shows hundreds of thousands of distinct CDR3 sequences, around 15% of them seen only once.

The chain uses TRBV6-2 or TRBV6-3 and TRBJ2-7, with a tentative D call TRBD2 (5 bases). The sequencing input was blood. The clonotype comes from a woman aged 25 to 39 with Graves' hyperthyroidism. The DNA for the CDR3 is TGTGCCATCCGGACTGGGGTCAACGAGCAGTACTTC. Translated: CAIRTGVNEQYF.